This note documents a single T cell receptor (beta chain) sequence. Original processing notes: Counts of nucleated cells, estimated from reference gene primer amplification, were obtained. The method was immunoSEQ multiplex PCR; TCRdb's version includes in-frame clones alone and lacks a portion of them. V, J and clone size are those of that table, while D and trimming were read from the DNA. The repertoire holds some 97,000 clones, with more than 75% as singletons. These data belong to a study of blood T cell repertoires in COVID-19. The ends lost 2 bases at V and 1 base at J; junction bases unmatched: 4. The germline CDR1 and CDR2 sequences are SQVTM and ANQGSEA. The CDR3 length is 16 residues.

This chain links TRBV29-1 with TRBJ2-3; 12 bases align to TRBD2. The clonotype was recovered from a human donor in a cohort sampled during active COVID-19. The sequenced sample consisted of peripheral blood. CDR3 amino acids: CSVELAGGTRTDTQYF. Written as DNA, the CDR3 is TGCAGCGTTGAACTAGCGGGGGGGACACGCACAGATACGCAGTATTTT.